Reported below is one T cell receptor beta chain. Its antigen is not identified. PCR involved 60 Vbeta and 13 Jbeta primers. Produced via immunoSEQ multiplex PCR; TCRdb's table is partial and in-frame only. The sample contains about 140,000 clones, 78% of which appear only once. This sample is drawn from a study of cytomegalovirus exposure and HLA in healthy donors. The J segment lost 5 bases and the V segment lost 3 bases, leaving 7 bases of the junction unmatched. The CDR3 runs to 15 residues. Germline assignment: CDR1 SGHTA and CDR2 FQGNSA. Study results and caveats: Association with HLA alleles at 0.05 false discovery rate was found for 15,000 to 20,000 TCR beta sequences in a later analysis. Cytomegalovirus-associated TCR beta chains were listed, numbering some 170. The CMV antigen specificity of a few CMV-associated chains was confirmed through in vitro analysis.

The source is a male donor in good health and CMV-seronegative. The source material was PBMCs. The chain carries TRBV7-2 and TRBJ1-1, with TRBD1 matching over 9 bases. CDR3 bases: TGTGCCAGCAGCTTCGGGGGACAGGGAGGAACTGAAGCTTTCTTT. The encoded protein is CASSFGGQGGTEAFF.